Each of the 31 T cell receptor beta chains below was sequenced from the same sample in a study of blood T cell repertoires in COVID-19. Some clones are missing from TCRdb's copy, which holds only in-frame ones; the method was immunoSEQ multiplex PCR. Among some 230,000 clones listed, 84% were seen once. The sequenced material came from peripheral blood. Receptors originate from a woman aged 25 to 39 who had recovered from COVID-19.

The count of this clone is one. The chain carries TRBV5-1 and TRBJ1-6; D unclear. CDR1 is SGHRS, CDR2 YFSETQ, per germline. There are 14 residues in the CDR3. Between the trimmed V and J ends, which lost 0 bases and 6 bases, there was a span of 7 bases. CDR3 coding DNA: TGCGCCAGCAGCTTGGGTCAGGTTAATTCACCCCTCCACTTT. This sequence encodes CASSLGQVNSPLHF. Looking up the rest from reference TRBV5-1 and TRBJ1-6 gives the full variable domain: KAGVTQTPRYLIKTRGQQVTLSCSPISGHRSVSWYQQTPGQGLQFLFEYFSETQRNKGNFPGRFSGRQFSNSRSEMNVSTLELGDSALYLCASSLGQVNSPLHFGNGTRLTVT.

The chain couples TRBV9 to TRBJ2-1; 8 bases fit TRBD2. Losses at the gene ends were 4 bases for V and 0 bases for J; bases not matched to a gene: 6. CDR1 and CDR2 from the germline V gene are SGDLS and YYNGEE. The CDR3 consists of 16 residues. The CDR3 here is CASSPSGGISYNEQFF. The DNA for the CDR3 is TGTGCCAGCAGCCCGAGCGGGGGTATCTCCTACAATGAGCAGTTCTTC.

This chain links TRBV5-1 with TRBJ2-1, with 10 bases lining up with TRBD2. Per germline, CDR1 SGHRS and CDR2 YFSETQ. The CDR3 has 19 amino acids. The ends lost 4 bases at V and 2 bases at J; junction bases unmatched: 15. In nucleotides, the CDR3 is TGCGCCAGCAGCCTAACACGCGTTCTAGCGGGAGTACCCTACAATGAGCAGTTCTTC. This sequence encodes CASSLTRVLAGVPYNEQFF. The full variable domain, in which reference TRBV5-1 and TRBJ2-1 provide the parts outside the CDR3, is KAGVTQTPRYLIKTRGQQVTLSCSPISGHRSVSWYQQTPGQGLQFLFEYFSETQRNKGNFPGRFSGRQFSNSRSEMNVSTLELGDSALYLCASSLTRVLAGVPYNEQFFGPGTRLTVL.

The chain combines TRBV13 with TRBJ2-2; D is perhaps TRBD2 (6 bases). V was pared by 11 bases and J by 6 bases, with 19 bases between. This CDR3 comprises 14 residues. Germline V gene lookup returns CDR1 PRHDT and CDR2 FYEKMQ (reference sequence). The CDR3 sequence: CAGGFRRIPGELFF. CDR3 DNA sequence: TGTGCCGGAGGGTTTCGACGTATCCCCGGGGAGCTGTTTTTT.

The CDR3 coding sequence is TGTGCCAGCAGCCCGAGGAGCAGGGGGACCTACGAGCAGTACTTC. This codes for CASSPRSRGTYEQYF. The V gene is TRBV5-4, the J gene TRBJ2-7, with 7 bases aligning to TRBD1. Germline loops: CDR1 SGHNT, CDR2 YYREEE (reference sequence). CDR3 size: 15 residues. The J segment lost 2 bases and the V segment lost 4 bases, leaving 9 bases of the junction unmatched.

The chain combines TRBV6-7 with TRBJ1-3; tentatively, D is TRBD1 (5 bases). TRBV6-7 is an open reading frame, and its role is uncertain. The CDR3 is made up of 17 amino acids. With 4 bases removed from V and 2 bases from J, the gap between germline ends came to 18 bases. The CDR3 DNA follows: TGTGCCAGCAGTTCCATCGAGGCAGGGCTTACTGGAAACACCATATATTTT. It is translated as CASSSIEAGLTGNTIYF.

The V gene is TRBV18, the J gene TRBJ1-2, with 7 bases that match TRBD1. J was trimmed by 2 bases and V by 0 bases; bases with no gene match: 3. The germline V gene encodes CDR1 KGHSH and CDR2 LQKENI. The CDR3 totals 15 residues. As DNA, the CDR3 is TGTGCCAGCTCACCACCGGGCAGGGGGAACTATGGCTACACCTTC. Amino acid sequence: CASSPPGRGNYGYTF.

This clone appeared once. The rearrangement links TRBV30 to TRBJ2-3, with 7 bases matching TRBD2. The CDR3 is 15 residues long. Germline-derived CDR1 and CDR2 are GTSNPN and SVGIG (reference sequence). J lost 7 bases, V lost 3 bases, and 13 bases had no gene match. CDR3 residues: CAWSGLSGARNTQYF. In DNA, the CDR3 is TGTGCCTGGAGCGGACTAAGCGGGGCCCGGAATACGCAGTATTTT.

The chain couples TRBV10-1 to TRBJ2-7, with 9 positions matching TRBD2. With V trimmed by 8 bases and J by 5 bases, 13 bases remained unmatched. The CDR3 has 15 residues. Germline lookup yields CDR1 WNHNN and CDR2 SYGVQD (reference sequence). The CDR3 DNA is TGCGCCAGCGACCCGAGGATTAGCGGGAGAAACGAGCAGTACTTC. Amino acid sequence: CASDPRISGRNEQYF.

The chain recombines TRBV5-5 with TRBJ2-3; 11 positions agree with TRBD2. V gave up 4 bases and J gave up 4 bases; unmatched junction bases: 11. Germline V lookup: CDR1 SGHKS, CDR2 YYEKEE (reference sequence). The CDR3 has 17 residues. The DNA of the CDR3 is TGTGCCAGCAGCCTTCTGCTAGCGGGAGGATTCGCAGATACGCAGTATTTT. Translated: CASSLLLAGGFADTQYF.

This chain connects TRBV19 to TRBJ2-1, with 12 bases identical to TRBD1. CDR3 size: 15 residues. Germline loops: CDR1 LNHDA, CDR2 SQIVND (reference sequence). The V gene end was trimmed by 10 bases and the J gene end by 4 bases; junction bases not matched to a gene: 8. This CDR3 reads CAIAPGQGAYNEQFF. For the CDR3, the DNA is TGTGCCATTGCTCCGGGACAGGGGGCTTACAATGAGCAGTTCTTC. The variable domain in full, completed from reference TRBV19 and TRBJ2-1, reads DGGITQSPKYLFRKEGQNVTLSCEQNLNHDAMYWYRQDPGQGLRLIYYSQIVNDFQKGDIAEGYSVSREKKESFPLTVTSAQKNPTAFYLCAIAPGQGAYNEQFFGPGTRLTVL.

The chain carries TRBV6-1 and TRBJ1-5, with D possibly being TRBD1 (5 bases). Germline V gene lookup returns CDR1 MNHNS and CDR2 SASEGT. V gave up 3 bases and J gave up 4 bases, with 13 bases separating them. The CDR3 is 15 amino acids. The CDR3 coding sequence is TGTGCCAGCAGTGAGATGGGGGGTAATAATCAGCCCCAGCATTTT. It yields the protein CASSEMGGNNQPQHF.

V is TRBV5-5 and J is TRBJ2-7; the D gene is possibly TRBD1 (6 bases). The CDR3 runs to 13 residues. Deletions cut 4 bases from V and 3 bases from J, with 11 bases between. Germline lookup yields CDR1 SGHKS and CDR2 YYEKEE (reference sequence). DNA of the CDR3: TGTGCCAGCAGCCCGACAGGCTTCTACGAGCAGTACTTC. This sequence encodes CASSPTGFYEQYF.

The chain recombines TRBV28 with TRBJ1-5; 7 bases line up with TRBD1. The ends lost 10 bases at V and 3 bases at J; junction bases unmatched: 9. CDR1 is MDHEN, CDR2 SYDVKM, per germline. The CDR3 loop spans 14 amino acids. This chain's CDR3 is CANSRDRVNQPQHF. In nucleotides, the CDR3 is TGTGCCAACAGCCGCGACAGGGTCAATCAGCCCCAGCATTTT. Together with reference TRBV28 and TRBJ1-5, the CDR3 gives the full variable domain: DVKVTQSSRYLVKRTGEKVFLECVQDMDHENMFWYRQDPGLGLRLIYFSYDVKMKEKGDIPEGYSVSREKKERFSLILESASTNQTSMYLCANSRDRVNQPQHFGDGTRLSIL.

This clone has a handful of counts. The chain combines TRBV9 with TRBJ1-2; 8 nucleotides agree with TRBD1. V lost 1 base to trimming and J lost 6 bases; unmatched junction nucleotides: 8. The CDR3 consists of 15 residues. Germline V gene lookup returns CDR1 SGDLS and CDR2 YYNGEE. CDR3 in DNA: TGTGCCAGCAGCGTATCGGCTGGACAGGGACATGGCTACACCTTC. Its protein product is CASSVSAGQGHGYTF.

The V gene is TRBV3-1 (or the pseudogene TRBV3-2), the J gene TRBJ2-1; TRBD1 is a possible D gene (6 bases). CDR1 and CDR2 from the germline V gene are LGHDT and YNNKEL (reference sequence). Trimming shortened V by 3 bases and J by 14 bases, and 17 bases separated the two germline ends. The CDR3 sequence is 13 residues long. The CDR3 loop is CASSQSQGRAEFF. The CDR3 DNA follows: TGTGCCAGCAGCCAGTCCCAGGGGCGCGCTGAGTTCTTC.

The chain has TRBV7-9 and TRBJ2-7, with 8 bases that match TRBD2. The V and J ends lost 6 bases and 4 bases, in that order; junction bases with no gene match: 8. The CDR3 is made up of 14 amino acids. Germline-derived CDR1 and CDR2 are SEHNR and FQNEAQ (reference sequence). The CDR3 nucleotides are TGTGCCAGCAGGCCCGGGCTAGCGGGTTACGAGCAGTACTTC. Translating it yields CASRPGLAGYEQYF.

The rearrangement uses TRBV27 and TRBJ1-1, with TRBD1 matching 8 bases. CDR1 MNHEY and CDR2 SMNVEV come from the germline V gene (reference sequence). The CDR3 covers 16 residues. Trimming cost V 0 bases and J 3 bases; bases outside gene matches: 6. CDR3 DNA sequence: TGTGCCAGCAGTTTATCCAGGGGGCATCTGGACACTGAAGCTTTCTTT. It translates to CASSLSRGHLDTEAFF.

The chain combines TRBV5-1 with TRBJ2-7, with unresolved D. Germline V gives CDR1 SGHRS, CDR2 YFSETQ. The CDR3 spans 13 residues. Trimming took off 2 bases at V and 5 bases at J, with 11 bases between the two ends. CDR3 amino acids: CASSLTFPDEQYF. The CDR3 region has the DNA TGCGCCAGCAGCTTAACCTTCCCAGACGAGCAGTACTTC.

J is TRBJ1-2 and V is TRBV25-1; a possible D gene is TRBD1 (6 bases). CDR1 is MGHDK, CDR2 SYGVNS, per germline. This CDR3 is 15 amino acids long. Trimming left V 2 bases short and J 4 bases short, with 14 bases between. CDR3 protein: CASSEQPGEVYGYTF. The CDR3, as DNA: TGTGCCAGCAGTGAACAACCAGGGGAAGTCTATGGCTACACCTTC.

The J gene is TRBJ2-3, the V gene TRBV27, with D perhaps matching TRBD2 (6 bases). Looked up from germline, CDR1 is MNHEY and CDR2 is SMNVEV (reference sequence). This CDR3 has 15 amino acids. Trimming shortened V by 8 bases and J by 2 bases, and 17 bases separated the two germline ends. The CDR3 here is CASQSLAETTDTQYF. CDR3 DNA: TGTGCCAGCCAGAGTTTAGCGGAAACCACAGATACGCAGTATTTT.

The J gene is TRBJ1-1, the V gene TRBV9; D call uncertain. Trimming pared 3 bases from V and 5 bases from J, leaving 11 bases between. CDR1 and CDR2 (germline): SGDLS, YYNGEE. The CDR3 is 13 amino acids. The CDR3 loop reads CASSEGAGTEAFF. CDR3 bases: TGTGCCAGCAGCGAAGGTGCCGGGACTGAAGCTTTCTTT.

The chain recombines TRBV4-1 with TRBJ1-2, with D possibly TRBD1 on 6 matching bases. The CDR3 is made up of 13 amino acids. Germline CDR1 reads MGHRA; CDR2 reads YSYEKL. With 1 base removed from V and 4 bases from J, the gap between germline ends came to 7 bases. DNA of the CDR3: TGCGCCAGCAGCCAAGGGACAGTCTATGGCTACACCTTC. Its protein is CASSQGTVYGYTF.

The V call is TRBV19, the J call TRBJ2-3; 8 nucleotides match TRBD1. V lost 1 base to trimming and J lost 6 bases; unmatched junction nucleotides: 6. Germline CDR1 and CDR2: LNHDA and SQIVND (reference sequence). The CDR3 is 15 amino acids. CDR3 residues: CASSIGRGRGDTQYF. The CDR3 DNA reads TGTGCCAGTAGTATAGGCAGGGGGCGCGGGGATACGCAGTATTTT.

This chain links TRBV6-5 with TRBJ2-3; a weak D match, TRBD2 (5 bases). Trimming cost V 6 bases and J 2 bases, with 6 bases left between them. Germline lookup yields CDR1 MNHEY and CDR2 SVGAGI. The CDR3 totals 12 residues. DNA of the CDR3: TGTGCCAGCAGACTAGACACAGATACGCAGTATTTT. Its translation: CASRLDTDTQYF.

This clone was observed a few times. This chain connects TRBV7-9 to TRBJ2-7; tentatively, D is TRBD1 (6 bases). Trimming took off 2 bases at V and 1 base at J, with 21 bases between the two ends. From germline, CDR1 is SEHNR and CDR2 FQNEAQ (reference sequence). CDR3 size: 18 residues. Here the CDR3 DNA reads TGTGCCAGCAGCTTACGTTCCAGGGGACCCCGGGGTTCCTACGAGCAGTACTTC. It codes for CASSLRSRGPRGSYEQYF.

Ten or more counts support this clone. This chain connects TRBV19 to TRBJ1-1, with D possibly TRBD1 on 5 matching bases. The CDR3 is 15 amino acids. V shed 7 bases and J shed 0 bases, with 15 bases lying between them. Germline V CDR1 and CDR2: LNHDA, SQIVND (reference sequence). CDR3 protein: CASKPTDSMNTEAFF. CDR3 coding DNA: TGTGCCAGTAAACCCACCGACAGCATGAACACTGAAGCTTTCTTT.

The CDR3 reads CASSDPGKGYEQYF. CDR3 nucleotides: TGCGCCAGCAGTGATCCGGGAAAAGGCTACGAGCAGTACTTC. The chain combines TRBV10-1 with TRBJ2-7, with D possibly matching TRBD2 (5 bases). This CDR3 comprises 14 residues. V lost 3 bases to trimming and J lost 3 bases, with 12 bases between them. Per germline, CDR1 WNHNN and CDR2 SYGVQD (reference sequence).

This chain joins TRBV5-6 and TRBJ2-3; TRBD2 is a possible D gene (7 bases). The CDR3 runs 13 residues. The V end lost 3 bases, the J end lost 4 bases, and 9 bases lay between the germline ends. Germline lookup yields CDR1 SGHDT and CDR2 YYEEEE. CDR3 coding DNA: TGTGCCAGCAGCTCCGGGGGGCCAGATACGCAGTATTTT. Protein product: CASSSGGPDTQYF.

The genes are TRBV10-1 and TRBJ1-4, with TRBD1 matching 12 bases. Germline CDR1 is WNHNN and CDR2 is SYGVQD (reference sequence). The junction had 9 bases not matched to a gene; V was cut back by 5 bases and J by 5 bases. The CDR3 is 17 amino acids. The DNA of the CDR3 is TGCGCCAGCAGTAACCGGGACAGGGGGCGTGTGAATGAAAAACTGTTTTTT. Its protein is CASSNRDRGRVNEKLFF.

This chain joins TRBV15 and TRBJ2-3; TRBD1 matches 7 bases. The CDR3 has 15 residues. Trimming at V came to 0 bases and at J to 8 bases, leaving 8 bases not matched to a gene. Germline V gene sequence: CDR1 LNHNV, CDR2 YYDKDF (reference sequence). CDR3 sequence reads: CATSRDRRPGGTQYF. CDR3 DNA sequence: TGTGCCACCAGCAGAGATCGGCGGCCAGGGGGTACGCAGTATTTT.